The next 10 T cell receptor beta chains were all read from a single sample in a study of breast tumors, draining lymph nodes, adjacent tissues. TCRdb re-called the multiplex PCR reads with MiXCR, one entry per CDR3 protein. The sample has approximately 130,000 distinct CDR3 sequences, around 21% seen once. Samples came from axillary lymph nodes draining the breast cancer. The specimen was axillary lymph node tissue. These receptors originate from a female donor with breast cancer. Some clones in this sample may be carry-over from other donors' samples.

On this clonotype itself: This may be a read error: a much more frequent sequence differs by one nucleotide. The chain uses TRBV30 and TRBJ2-7, with a possible D match to TRBD2 (5 bases). CDR1 GTSNPN and CDR2 SVGIG come from the germline V gene (reference sequence). The CDR3 covers 13 residues. Trimming shortened V by 4 bases and J by 2 bases, and 12 bases separated the two germline ends. The CDR3 spells CAWIGRSAYEQYF. In nucleotides, the CDR3 is TGTGCCTGGATCGGCCGTAGCGCCTACGAGCAGTACTTC.

This clonotype was recorded many times. This sequence joins TRBV6-1 and TRBJ1-5, with D perhaps matching TRBD1 (6 bases). The CDR3 extends over 14 amino acids. The germline V gene has CDR1 MNHNS and CDR2 SASEGT. V dropped 5 bases and J dropped 6 bases, with 14 bases sitting between them. The CDR3 sequence: CASSPSGAIQPQHF. The DNA for the CDR3 is TGTGCCAGCAGTCCCTCGGGGGCTATTCAGCCCCAGCATTTT.

Many counts were recorded for this clonotype. V and J are TRBV4-1 and TRBJ2-1; a possible D gene is TRBD2 (7 bases). Germline lookup yields CDR1 MGHRA and CDR2 YSYEKL. V lost 3 bases and J lost 3, with 18 bases in between. The CDR3 loop spans 17 amino acids. The chain's CDR3 is CASSQDRAGPFYNEQFF. The CDR3 region has the DNA TGCGCCAGCAGCCAGGACAGAGCGGGGCCCTTCTACAATGAGCAGTTCTTC.

Details on this clonotype: This could be a read error, since a much larger clone is one nucleotide away. CDR3 sequence: CASSRGRFLETQYF. CDR3 bases: TGTGCCAGCAGCCGCGGGAGGTTCCTAGAGACCCAGTACTTC. The chain joins TRBV11-3 to TRBJ2-5, with TRBD2 identical over 8 bases. The V and J ends lost 5 bases and 4 bases, in that order; junction bases with no gene match: 6. This CDR3 contains 14 residues. Per the germline V gene, CDR1 is SGHNT and CDR2 is YENEEA.

As concerns this clonotype: A much larger clonotype is one base distant, so this may be a read error. Because the CDR3 is missing its conserved closing phenylalanine or tryptophan, this is likely a read error. The chain carries TRBV5-1 and TRBJ2-1; 14 bases map to TRBD2. The CDR3 extends over 17 amino acids. CDR1 and CDR2 from the germline V gene are SGHRS and YFSETQ. The V gene end was trimmed by 1 base and the J gene end by 6 bases; junction bases not matched to a gene: 6. CDR3: CASSLFSGTSGSNEQFL. Here the CDR3 DNA reads TGCGCCAGCAGCTTGTTTTCCGGGACTAGCGGGAGCAATGAGCAGTTCCTC.

In its sample, this clonotype was seen a few times. The chain uses TRBV6-5 and TRBJ1-2; possible D gene TRBD1, 6 bases. Germline assignment: CDR1 MNHEY and CDR2 SVGAGI. Trimming pared 0 bases from V and 7 bases from J, leaving 12 bases between. The CDR3 length is 14 residues. The CDR3 DNA reads TGTGCCAGCAGTTACTCGCCAGGGGACACTGGCTACACCTTC. Translating it yields CASSYSPGDTGYTF.

This clonotype was seen a few times. The chain employs TRBV28 and TRBJ2-1, with TRBD2 identical over 7 bases. This CDR3 has 14 residues. V shed 6 bases and J 6 bases; nucleotides not matched to a gene: 8. Germline CDR1 is MDHEN and CDR2 is SYDVKM. This CDR3 reads CASSPGPGGNEQFF. The CDR3 DNA follows: TGTGCCAGCAGCCCGGGGCCGGGGGGCAATGAGCAGTTCTTC.

This clonotype appeared many times. This chain connects TRBV5-1 to TRBJ2-3, with D possibly being TRBD2 (5 bases). CDR1 is SGHRS and CDR2 is YFSETQ in the germline V gene. V was cut by 0 bases and J by 0 bases, with 11 bases left in between. The CDR3 length is 16 residues. The CDR3: CASSLGLTSSTDTQYF. The CDR3 bases are TGCGCCAGCAGCTTGGGACTTACTAGTAGCACAGATACGCAGTATTTT.

This clonotype came up many times. The V call is TRBV29-1, the J call TRBJ2-7; no reliable D call. Trimming pared 1 base from V and 5 bases from J, leaving 15 bases between. Per germline, CDR1 SQVTM and CDR2 ANQGSEA. CDR3 length: 14 amino acids. CDR3 coding DNA: TGCAGCGTTGAAGGCGTAGAGTCCTTCGACGAGCAGTACTTC. This codes for CSVEGVESFDEQYF.

At least ten counts were recorded for this clonotype. The chain couples TRBV18 to TRBJ1-6, with a tentative D call TRBD1 (6 bases). The CDR3 runs to 17 residues. With 4 bases removed from V and 10 bases from J, the gap between germline ends came to 23 bases. CDR1 is KGHSH, CDR2 LQKENI, per germline. CDR3 region: CASSRGVAGAVESPLHF. The DNA for the CDR3 is TGTGCCAGCTCACGGGGAGTGGCAGGGGCCGTGGAGTCACCCCTCCACTTT.